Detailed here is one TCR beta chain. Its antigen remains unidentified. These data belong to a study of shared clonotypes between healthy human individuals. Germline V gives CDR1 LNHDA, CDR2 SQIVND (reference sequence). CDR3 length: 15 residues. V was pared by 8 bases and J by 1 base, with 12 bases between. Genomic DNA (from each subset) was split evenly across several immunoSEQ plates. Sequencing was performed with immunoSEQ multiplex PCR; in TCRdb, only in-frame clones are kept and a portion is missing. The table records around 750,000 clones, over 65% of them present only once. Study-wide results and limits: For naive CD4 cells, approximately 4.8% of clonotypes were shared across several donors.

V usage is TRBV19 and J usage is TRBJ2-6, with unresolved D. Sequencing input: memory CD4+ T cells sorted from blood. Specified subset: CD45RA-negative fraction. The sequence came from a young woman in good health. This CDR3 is CASQDVLSGANVLTF. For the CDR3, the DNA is TGTGCCAGTCAGGATGTACTGTCTGGGGCCAACGTCCTGACTTTC.